Reported below is one TCR beta chain. The sample originates from a study of blood T cell repertoires in COVID-19. On the study more broadly: The United States, Italy and Spain supplied acute and convalescent COVID-19 samples. PBMCs, B-cell-depleted T cells, or T cells provided the cDNA or gDNA that made up the material.

Per the original methods: By means of reference gene primer amplification, nucleated cell counts were estimated. Profiling relied on immunoSEQ multiplex PCR, and the TCRdb table lists in-frame clones only, not all of them. From that table come the V and J calls and clone size; the DNA was used to work out D and trimming. The table has around 120,000 clones, roughly 81% seen once. The V and J ends lost 4 bases and 4 bases respectively, with 15 bases between them. CDR3 length equals 15 residues. Germline-derived CDR1 and CDR2 are LGHNA and YSLEER. The source of this sequence is a human donor in a cohort sampled during active COVID-19. The chain recombines TRBV4-3 with TRBJ2-3, with D tentatively TRBD2 (5 bases). Sequenced input: peripheral blood. In nucleotides, the CDR3 is TGCGCCAGCAGCCCACTCCCGGGGAGTCCAGATACGCAGTATTTT. It yields the protein CASSPLPGSPDTQYF.